The clone carrying this T cell receptor (beta chain) was counted only a few times. This specimen belongs to a study of OX40 agonist ivuxolimab in advanced cancers. V lost 2 bases, J lost 0 bases, and 10 bases lay in between. Per germline, CDR1 LGHNA and CDR2 YNFKEQ. The CDR3 runs to 15 residues. Sequenced by immunoSEQ multiplex PCR; TCRdb stores in-frame clones only, minus some. Among 70,000 to 90,000 clones, 65% to 85% were seen once, and the ten largest hold 5%. The gene calls are TRBV4-2 and TRBJ2-5; TRBD1 might be the D (6 bases). Here the sequenced sample was CD4+ or CD8+ T cells sorted from blood, taken in a trial of the OX40 agonist ivuxolimab. The receptor was isolated from an adult with an advanced solid tumor such as melanoma, head and neck, liver or kidney cancer. CDR3 sequence (DNA): TGTGCCAGCAGCCAAAGGGGGACGTACCAAGAGACCCAGTACTTC. Protein sequence: CASSQRGTYQETQYF.